This T cell receptor (beta chain) was identified in a study of blood T cells in healthy people across ages. This clonotype was observed a handful of times. The study drew donors from healthy Caucasian individuals in Russia aged roughly 6 to 90. The germline gives CDR1 SGHTA, CDR2 FQGNSA. J gave up 5 bases and V 5 bases, and 6 bases lay outside the gene matches. This CDR3 contains 15 residues. It was with a sample-barcoded 5' primer and a J-beta primer mix that a second PCR of about 6 to 12 cycles was run. TCRdb re-called the 5' RACE reads through MiXCR, storing one row per CDR3 protein. The sample includes about 680,000 distinct CDR3 sequences, around 48% of them seen just once.

Source material: blood. The chain carries TRBV7-2 and TRBJ2-3; 11 bases map to TRBD2. The sequence was obtained from a woman aged 55-69 years in good health. The CDR3 loop reads CASSVPSGRRDTQYF. The CDR3, as DNA: TGTGCCAGCAGCGTACCTAGCGGGAGGAGAGATACGCAGTATTTT. Using reference TRBV7-2 and TRBJ2-3 for the parts outside the CDR3, the full variable domain is GAGVSQSPSNKVTEKGKDVELRCDPISGHTALYWYRQSLGQGLEFLIYFQGNSAPDKSGLPSDRFSAERTGGSVSTLTIQRTQQEDSAVYLCASSVPSGRRDTQYFGPGTRLTVL.